This T cell receptor beta chain is from a study of tumor-infiltrating lymphocytes in primary liver carcinoma. Findings and caveats of the study: Researchers did not compare CD4+ and CD8+ repertoires, as samples were bulk unsorted. Pairs of tumor regions overlapped more than tumor-adjacent and tumor-blood pairs did.

This clonotype was detected many times. What it binds is not known. The investigators made TCR beta cDNA from about 500 ng total RNA, using a constant-region primer. Investigators got TCR beta libraries out of three nested multiplex PCR rounds, done with slightly modified ARM-PCR. TRBV1-TRBV30 forward primers and a C-beta reverse primer were used in the first two PCR rounds, which each ran for approximately 10 cycles. TCRdb itself ran the multiplex PCR reads through MiXCR, one entry per CDR3 protein. The profile shows 330,000 or so distinct CDR3 sequences, 65% of them singletons. Germline CDR1 is MNHEY and CDR2 is SVGAGI. Trimming pared 2 bases from V and 0 bases from J, leaving 8 bases between. This CDR3 spans 15 amino acids. The source of the blood RNA was unsorted whole blood, and germline DNA was extracted as well. Enrolled patients were chronically infected with HBV and treatment-naive. They drew 4 to 5 milliliters of peripheral blood before surgery.

The genes are TRBV6-5 and TRBJ2-1; D is undetermined. The sequence was collected from a man aged 35 to 55 with primary liver carcinoma and hepatitis B virus infection. The sequencing sample was made of peripheral blood. The CDR3 loop is CASSYDMDSYNEQFF. CDR3 sequence (DNA): TGTGCCAGCAGTTACGATATGGACTCCTACAATGAGCAGTTCTTC.